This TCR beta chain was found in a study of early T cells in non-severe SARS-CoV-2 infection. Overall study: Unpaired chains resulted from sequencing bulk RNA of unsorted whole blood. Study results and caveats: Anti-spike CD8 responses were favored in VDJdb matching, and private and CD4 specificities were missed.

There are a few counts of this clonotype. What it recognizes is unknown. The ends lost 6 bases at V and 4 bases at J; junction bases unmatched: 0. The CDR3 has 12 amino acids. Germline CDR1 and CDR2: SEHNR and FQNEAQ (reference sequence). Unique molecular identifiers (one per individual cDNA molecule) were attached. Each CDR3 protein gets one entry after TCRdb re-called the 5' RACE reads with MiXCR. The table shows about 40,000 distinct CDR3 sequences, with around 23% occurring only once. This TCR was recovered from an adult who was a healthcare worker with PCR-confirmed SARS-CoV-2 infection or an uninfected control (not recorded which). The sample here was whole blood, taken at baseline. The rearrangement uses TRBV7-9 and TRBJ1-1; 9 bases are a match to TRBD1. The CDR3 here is CASRTGGTEAFF. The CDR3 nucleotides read TGTGCCAGCAGGACAGGGGGCACTGAAGCTTTCTTT.